This TCR beta chain was profiled in a study of vaccination and CD4 T cells after COVID-19. Described treatment: approximately 11-day PBMC culture with coronavirus spike peptide pools or control peptides (ViraFEST assay). Pre-COVID-19 pandemic sampling (2011-2018) yielded the unexposed donor's CD4+ T cells. This clonotype was seen a handful of times. Its specificity is unknown. Sequencing of the DNA from cultured CD4+ T cells was carried out with the Oncomine TCR Beta short-read assay. It was from cultured CD4+ T cells that genomic DNA was extracted. TCRdb reanalysed the PCR reads using MiXCR and keeps one entry per CDR3 protein. Of about 9,500 distinct CDR3 sequences listed, 34% are singletons. Germline lookup yields CDR1 SEHNR and CDR2 FQNEAQ (reference sequence). Trimming removed 5 bases from V and 7 bases from J, with 6 bases in between. The CDR3 extends over 11 amino acids.

The receptor's source is a human donor in good health. Specimen: CD4+ T cells from blood, cultured in vitro. V is TRBV7-9 and J is TRBJ2-1, with a possible D match to TRBD1 (6 bases). In DNA, the CDR3 is TGTGCCAGCAGCACAGGGAATGAGCAGTTCTTC. It encodes CASSTGNEQFF.